This T cell receptor beta chain was identified in a study of blood T cell repertoires in COVID-19. Original processing methods: Amplification of reference gene primers was used by the study to estimate nucleated cell counts. The data were produced by immunoSEQ multiplex PCR, yet TCRdb's version contains in-frame clones alone and is incomplete. V and J calls plus clone size are reproduced from that table; the DNA served to infer D and trimming. The data show roughly 570,000 clones, about 89% seen once. In Seattle, patients joined the study during active infection and were tracked longitudinally. Germline V gene sequence: CDR1 SGHVS, CDR2 FQNEAQ. V lost 1 base and J lost 8; bases outside the gene matches: 8. This CDR3 spans 15 amino acids.

The material sequenced was peripheral blood. The chain has TRBV7-8 and TRBJ2-1; TRBD2 agrees at 7 bases. The sequence derives from a woman aged 45 to 65 with COVID-19, enrolled during active disease. The CDR3 sequence is CASSLELARGDEQFF. The CDR3 DNA is TGTGCCAGCAGCTTAGAACTAGCGAGGGGTGATGAGCAGTTCTTC.